A single sample gave rise to the 8 T cell receptor beta chains below, sequenced in a study of T cell responses to AZD1222 COVID-19 vaccine. The method was immunoSEQ multiplex PCR; TCRdb's version includes in-frame clones alone and lacks a portion of them. The sample shows around 54,000 clones, less than 90% of them seen only once. The sample consisted of peripheral blood, taken 28 days after the second AZD1222 dose. All receptors come from an adult who received the AZD1222 COVID-19 vaccine.

The chain combines TRBV29-1 with TRBJ1-1; no reliable D call. Germline V gene lookup returns CDR1 SQVTM and CDR2 ANQGSEA. With 4 bases removed from V and 6 bases from J, the gap between germline ends came to 9 bases. CDR3 length: 11 residues. The DNA for the CDR3 is TGCAGCGTTGTTAGCCAGTCTGAAGCTTTCTTT. This gives the protein CSVVSQSEAFF.

V is TRBV7-9 and J is TRBJ1-4; a weak D match, TRBD1 (5 bases). This CDR3 has 14 amino acids. V was pared by 3 bases and J by 1 base, with 6 bases between. CDR1 and CDR2 from the germline V gene are SEHNR and FQNEAQ (reference sequence). DNA for the CDR3: TGTGCCAGCAGCTTGGGGGGAACTAATGAAAAACTGTTTTTT. Protein product: CASSLGGTNEKLFF.

V gene TRBV6-5 combines with J gene TRBJ2-3; 10 bases align to TRBD1. The V gene end was trimmed by 1 base and the J gene end by 6 bases; junction bases not matched to a gene: 7. In germline, CDR1 is MNHEY, CDR2 SVGAGI. The CDR3 is 16 residues long. CDR3 sequence: CASSYYGQGGIDTQYF. CDR3 DNA sequence: TGTGCCAGCAGTTACTACGGACAGGGGGGAATTGATACGCAGTATTTT.

The chain joins TRBV2 to TRBJ2-1; D gene uncertain. Germline-derived CDR1 and CDR2 are SNHLY and FYNNEI. CDR3 length equals 13 residues. The V end was cut by 6 bases, the J end by 7 bases, with 13 bases between. CDR3 sequence: CASRDPLVNEQFF. DNA for the CDR3: TGTGCCAGCAGGGACCCGCTAGTTAATGAGCAGTTCTTC.

J is TRBJ1-1 and V is TRBV18; D gene uncertain. The length of the CDR3 is 16 residues. Trimming pared 2 bases from V and 3 bases from J, leaving 16 bases between. The germline V gene encodes CDR1 KGHSH and CDR2 LQKENI. CDR3 bases: TGTGCCAGCTCACCATTTGTGCGGGGAGCGGACACTGAAGCTTTCTTT. As protein: CASSPFVRGADTEAFF.

This clone was observed a handful of times. The rearrangement uses TRBV19 and TRBJ1-2; 7 nucleotides agree with TRBD1. V trimming: 7 bases; J trimming: 4 bases; junction bases outside the gene matches: 12. The V gene's germline CDR1 is LNHDA and CDR2 SQIVND (reference sequence). The length of the CDR3 is 15 residues. The CDR3 reads CASTLMGQLSYGYTF. DNA for the CDR3: TGTGCCAGTACCCTCATGGGACAGCTATCCTATGGCTACACCTTC. The full variable domain, completed using reference TRBV19 and TRBJ1-2, is DGGITQSPKYLFRKEGQNVTLSCEQNLNHDAMYWYRQDPGQGLRLIYYSQIVNDFQKGDIAEGYSVSREKKESFPLTVTSAQKNPTAFYLCASTLMGQLSYGYTFGSGTRLTVV.

The rearrangement links TRBV7-9 to TRBJ1-2; TRBD1 is a possible D gene (6 bases). V was pared by 5 bases and J by 12 bases, with 16 bases between. The germline V gene encodes CDR1 SEHNR and CDR2 FQNEAQ (reference sequence). This CDR3 comprises 12 residues. CDR3 in amino acids: CASSQEAQGNTF. DNA of the CDR3: TGTGCCAGCAGCCAAGAGGCACAGGGAAACACCTTC.

The rearrangement uses TRBV5-1 and TRBJ2-1; tentatively, D is TRBD2 (5 bases). The CDR3 spans 16 residues. CDR1 is SGHRS, CDR2 YFSETQ, per germline. Trimming removed 3 bases from V and 6 bases from J, with 19 bases in between. The chain's CDR3 is CASSSLAGGPPNEQFF. DNA for the CDR3: TGCGCCAGCAGCTCCCTGGCGGGCGGCCCCCCCAATGAGCAGTTCTTC.